One sample yielded the 9 T cell receptor beta chains listed below, sequenced in a study of T-cell memory formation after mild COVID-19. TCRdb re-called the 5' RACE reads with MiXCR, one entry per CDR3 protein. The sample consists of about 210,000 distinct CDR3 sequences, around 30% of them appearing once. Sequencing was carried out using PBMCs or a T cell subset sorted from them (not recorded which). The receptor source for this set is an adult woman who had mild COVID-19 (a few samples of this study predate the infection). Cell type and time point are not known.

This clonotype was seen a few times. The J gene is TRBJ2-6, the V gene TRBV28; D unclear. Trimming shortened V by 6 bases and J by 4 bases, and 19 bases separated the two germline ends. There are 17 residues in the CDR3. Germline CDR1 reads MDHEN; CDR2 reads SYDVKM. CDR3 amino acids: CASSTDFMIWGANVLTF. The CDR3 DNA reads as TGTGCCAGCAGCACCGACTTCATGATCTGGGGGGCCAACGTCCTGACTTTC.

The rearrangement uses TRBV24-1 and TRBJ2-7; D gene uncertain. The CDR3 sequence is 13 residues long. Between the trimmed V and J ends, which lost 3 bases and 2 bases, there was a span of 7 bases. Germline V gene sequence: CDR1 KGHDR, CDR2 SFDVKD. CDR3 amino acids: CATSDGRTYEQYF. The DNA for the CDR3 is TGTGCCACCAGTGATGGCCGAACCTACGAGCAGTACTTC.

V usage is TRBV5-6 and J usage is TRBJ2-3; 7 bases map to TRBD2. J gave up 2 bases and V 6 bases, and 9 bases lay outside the gene matches. This CDR3 comprises 15 residues. Germline assignment: CDR1 SGHDT and CDR2 YYEEEE. This chain's CDR3 is CASTLLRGDTDTQYF. The CDR3 DNA follows: TGTGCCAGCACCCTTCTTCGGGGGGACACAGATACGCAGTATTTT.

The CDR3 here is CASSPPAAGPYEQYF. The CDR3 DNA is TGTGCCAGCAGCCCCCCCGCGGCTGGACCCTACGAGCAGTACTTC. The rearrangement joins TRBV11-2 to TRBJ2-7; D remains unclear. V lost 5 bases to trimming and J lost 2 bases, with 16 bases between them. The germline gives CDR1 SGHAT, CDR2 FQNNGV. The CDR3 is 15 residues long. Full variable domain (remainder filled in from reference TRBV11-2 and TRBJ2-7): EAGVAQSPRYKIIEKRQSVAFWCNPISGHATLYWYQQILGQGPKLLIQFQNNGVVDDSQLPKDRFSAERLKGVDSTLKIQPAKLEDSAVYLCASSPPAAGPYEQYFGPGTRLTVT.

In this sample, this clonotype turned up a few times. The rearrangement joins TRBV6-5 to TRBJ2-1; 10 bases agree with TRBD1. Germline V CDR1 and CDR2: MNHEY, SVGAGI. The CDR3 covers 18 residues. V gave up 5 bases and J gave up 6 bases; unmatched junction bases: 16. CDR3 sequence (DNA): TGTGCCAGCAGTCCGCACCCCGGTTCGAGGACAGGGGGCAATGAGCAGTTCTTC. Protein product: CASSPHPGSRTGGNEQFF.

The count of this clonotype is one. This chain connects TRBV5-1 to TRBJ1-1, with 10 bases lining up with TRBD1. V lost 4 bases to trimming and J lost 8 bases; unmatched junction nucleotides: 11. The germline gives CDR1 SGHRS, CDR2 YFSETQ. The CDR3 has 15 amino acids. The CDR3 DNA follows: TGCGCCAGCAGCGCGGTCGGGACAGGGGCTCCCGAAGCTTTCTTT. Translating gives CASSAVGTGAPEAFF.

In its sample, this clonotype was seen many times. This chain connects TRBV7-2 to TRBJ1-5; no definite D call. From germline, CDR1 is SGHTA and CDR2 FQGNSA. CDR3 size: 13 residues. Trimming cost V 2 bases and J 4 bases, with 6 bases left between them. CDR3 protein: CASSLQKNQPQHF. The CDR3 DNA sequence: TGTGCCAGCAGCTTACAAAAAAATCAGCCCCAGCATTTT.

This clonotype showed up just a few times. The V call is TRBV20-1, the J call TRBJ1-1; D is undetermined. V was pared by 1 base and J by 11 bases, with 20 bases between. CDR3 size: 14 residues. CDR1 is DFQATT and CDR2 is SNEGSKA in the germline V gene (reference sequence). The CDR3 region is CSARVVSHAFSAFF. The CDR3 coding sequence is TGCAGTGCTAGAGTGGTGAGTCATGCGTTCTCGGCTTTCTTT.

The chain recombines TRBV5-1 with TRBJ1-1; a possible D gene is TRBD1 (6 bases). Germline CDR1 and CDR2: SGHRS and YFSETQ. Trimming removed 4 bases from V and 0 bases from J, with 22 bases in between. The CDR3 is 18 amino acids. The DNA for the CDR3 is TGCGCCAGCAGCGGGTCCTACCCAGGGGAAATCATGAACACTGAAGCTTTCTTT. This encodes CASSGSYPGEIMNTEAFF.